This T cell receptor beta chain was sequenced during a study of blood T cell repertoires in COVID-19. Overall study context: Samples came from the United States, Italy and Spain, spanning acute and convalescent COVID-19. Sources were T cells, B-cell-depleted T cells, or PBMCs; the material itself was cDNA or gDNA.

Between the trimmed V and J ends, which lost 5 bases and 4 bases, there was a span of 12 bases. This CDR3 has 15 amino acids. Germline loops: CDR1 SGHTA, CDR2 FQGNSA. Measured with immunoSEQ multiplex PCR; TCRdb has only the in-frame clones, and not every one. This table holds approximately 220,000 clones, around 84% found once. The chain carries TRBV7-2 and TRBJ1-6; possible D gene TRBD1, 5 bases. Material: peripheral blood. This receptor was identified in a man between 45 and 60 years old with acute or convalescent COVID-19. CDR3 coding DNA: TGTGCCAGCAGCCCCGGGGGACGGTATAATTCACCCCTCCACTTT. Amino acids: CASSPGGRYNSPLHF. The full variable domain, rest sourced from reference TRBV7-2 and TRBJ1-6, is GAGVSQSPSNKVTEKGKDVELRCDPISGHTALYWYRQSLGQGLEFLIYFQGNSAPDKSGLPSDRFSAERTGGSVSTLTIQRTQQEDSAVYLCASSPGGRYNSPLHFGNGTRLTVT.